Listed here are 30 T cell receptor beta chains from one sample, sequenced in a study of blood T cell repertoires in COVID-19. The data were produced by immunoSEQ multiplex PCR, yet TCRdb's version contains in-frame clones alone and is incomplete. The table lists tens of thousands of clones, roughly 90% of them singletons. The sequencing sample was made of peripheral blood. All receptors come from an older woman with active COVID-19.

The rearrangement uses TRBV19 and TRBJ2-7; TRBD1 agrees at 7 bases. Germline V lookup: CDR1 LNHDA, CDR2 SQIVND (reference sequence). The length of the CDR3 is 15 residues. The V and J ends lost 3 bases and 2 bases, in that order; junction bases with no gene match: 7. Written as DNA, the CDR3 is TGTGCCAGTAGTATGATGGCAGGGACAGCCTACGAGCAGTACTTC. It is translated as CASSMMAGTAYEQYF.

CDR3 amino acids: CASSQDWRAPEAFF. The CDR3 region has the DNA TGTGCCAGCAGCCAAGATTGGAGGGCACCTGAAGCTTTCTTT. The chain combines TRBV4-2 with TRBJ1-1; the D is unclear. V was trimmed by 0 bases and J by 6 bases, leaving 11 bases between them. Looked up from germline, CDR1 is LGHNA and CDR2 is YNFKEQ. The CDR3 is 14 residues long.

The chain employs TRBV5-1 and TRBJ1-4, with D possibly being TRBD1 (5 bases). Trimming cost V 3 bases and J 7 bases, with 16 bases left between them. The germline gives CDR1 SGHRS, CDR2 YFSETQ. The CDR3 loop spans 15 amino acids. The chain's CDR3 is CASSSAGTEGEKLFF. CDR3 coding DNA: TGCGCCAGCAGCTCCGCCGGGACGGAGGGTGAAAAACTGTTTTTT. The full variable domain, completed using reference TRBV5-1 and TRBJ1-4, is KAGVTQTPRYLIKTRGQQVTLSCSPISGHRSVSWYQQTPGQGLQFLFEYFSETQRNKGNFPGRFSGRQFSNSRSEMNVSTLELGDSALYLCASSSAGTEGEKLFFGSGTQLSVL.

The chain combines TRBV27 with TRBJ2-7; D is possibly TRBD2 (5 bases). In germline, CDR1 is MNHEY, CDR2 SMNVEV (reference sequence). CDR3 size: 17 residues. The V gene lost 3 bases and the J gene lost 6 bases, with 24 bases spanning the gap. The CDR3 sequence: CASSFTRERVRAREQYF. DNA for the CDR3: TGTGCCAGCAGTTTCACCCGAGAGAGGGTACGGGCCCGCGAGCAGTACTTC.

V is TRBV4-2 and J is TRBJ2-5; TRBD2 matches 7 bases. J lost 2 bases, V lost 0 bases, and 6 bases had no gene match. Per the germline V gene, CDR1 is LGHNA and CDR2 is YNFKEQ. The CDR3 runs to 16 residues. CDR3 protein: CASSQDLPSGQETQYF. The CDR3 nucleotides are TGTGCCAGCAGCCAAGATCTGCCTAGCGGTCAAGAGACCCAGTACTTC.

The chain uses TRBV2 and TRBJ1-4; D unclear. Trimming cost V 3 bases and J 7 bases, with 15 bases left between them. The CDR3 spans 15 residues. Germline V gene lookup returns CDR1 SNHLY and CDR2 FYNNEI. The CDR3 loop reads CASSDPTDPVEKLFF. DNA of the CDR3: TGTGCCAGCAGTGACCCCACAGATCCTGTTGAAAAACTGTTTTTT.

The V call is TRBV12-3 or TRBV12-4, the J call TRBJ1-2, with a weak D call TRBD1 (6 bases). V was cut by 8 bases and J by 1 base, with 11 bases left in between. The CDR3 is made up of 13 amino acids. CDR3 protein: CASGGQINYGYTF. DNA for the CDR3: TGTGCCAGCGGCGGACAGATTAACTATGGCTACACCTTC.

This clone has more than one count but fewer than ten. This chain connects TRBV5-4 to TRBJ1-2, with 10 bases identical to TRBD1. This CDR3 is built from 15 residues. The J segment lost 8 bases and the V segment lost 2 bases, leaving 9 bases of the junction unmatched. Germline loops: CDR1 SGHNT, CDR2 YYREEE (reference sequence). The CDR3 bases are TGTGCCAGCAGCTTCTGGGACAGGGGACGAGGGGGCTACACCTTC. The encoded protein is CASSFWDRGRGGYTF.

This sequence joins TRBV5-1 and TRBJ2-5, with 8 bases identical to TRBD2. Germline values: CDR1 SGHRS, CDR2 YFSETQ. The CDR3 has 15 residues. V trimming: 4 bases; J trimming: 4 bases; junction bases outside the gene matches: 9. CDR3 sequence: CASSRGGSEGETQYF. As DNA, the CDR3 is TGCGCCAGCAGCCGGGGGGGAAGCGAGGGAGAGACCCAGTACTTC.

This clone has a single count. This chain links TRBV6-2 or TRBV6-3 with TRBJ2-2; D might be TRBD1 (6 bases). Germline assignment: CDR1 MNHEY and CDR2 SVGEGT. The V end lost 2 bases, the J end lost 4 bases, and 11 bases lay between the germline ends. The CDR3 runs 15 residues. The CDR3 DNA reads as TGTGCCAGCAGTTACAAGGACAGAACCACCGGGGAGCTGTTTTTT. Amino acids: CASSYKDRTTGELFF.

CDR3 nucleotide sequence: TGTGCCAGCAGCCCTCGGACTAGCGGGAGTTTCCAAGAGACCCAGTACTTC. It codes for CASSPRTSGSFQETQYF. This chain links TRBV3-1 (or the pseudogene TRBV3-2) with TRBJ2-5, with TRBD2 identical over 13 bases. This CDR3 is built from 17 residues. Germline loops: CDR1 LGHDT, CDR2 YNNKEL (reference sequence). V dropped 4 bases and J dropped 1; count of bases not matched to a gene: 6.

This clone appeared a single time. This rearrangement joins TRBV10-3 to TRBJ2-7, with 12 bases lining up with TRBD2. Unmatched junction bases numbered 9, after V lost 8 bases and J lost 1 base. CDR3 length: 16 amino acids. The germline V gene has CDR1 ENHRY and CDR2 SYGVKD. The CDR3 bases are TGTGCCATCGGCCTGACTAGCGGGGGAACTTCCTACGAGCAGTACTTC. It translates to CAIGLTSGGTSYEQYF.

This chain uses TRBV3-1 (or the pseudogene TRBV3-2) with TRBJ2-7; no definite D call. Trimming took 1 base from V and 0 from J, leaving 10 bases between them. Germline V gives CDR1 LGHDT, CDR2 YNNKEL (reference sequence). This CDR3 comprises 15 residues. The DNA of the CDR3 is TGTGCCAGCAGCCAAGCTAAGGCAGGCTCCTACGAGCAGTACTTC. It encodes CASSQAKAGSYEQYF.

The CDR3 reads CASSSGQGRSKKLFF. The CDR3 region has the DNA TGTGCCAGCAGCTCTGGACAGGGACGGTCGAAGAAACTGTTTTTT. The chain links TRBV7-2 to TRBJ1-4; 8 nucleotides align to TRBD1. Looked up from germline, CDR1 is SGHTA and CDR2 is FQGNSA. The CDR3 runs to 15 residues. With 4 bases clipped from V and 11 bases from J, the junction kept 12 bases outside the gene matches.

The rearrangement links TRBV29-1 to TRBJ2-3; TRBD2 matches at 7 bases. Germline values: CDR1 SQVTM, CDR2 ANQGSEA. V shed 5 bases, J shed 9 bases, and the junction held 14 bases outside the gene matches. This CDR3 spans 14 amino acids. CDR3 nucleotides: TGCAGCGTTCAGGGTAGGACTAGTATCCCCACGCAGTATTTT. Its protein is CSVQGRTSIPTQYF.

This chain connects TRBV7-6 to TRBJ2-5; 11 bases are shared with TRBD2. The germline gives CDR1 SGHVS, CDR2 FNYEAQ. There are 19 residues in the CDR3. Germline trimming cut 1 base from V and 4 bases from J; bases unmatched to any gene: 14. This chain's CDR3 is CASSLGRLAGGLGIETQYF. CDR3 bases: TGTGCCAGCAGCTTAGGTCGCCTAGCGGGGGGCCTGGGTATAGAGACCCAGTACTTC.

V usage is TRBV3-1 (or the pseudogene TRBV3-2) and J usage is TRBJ2-5, with 16 bases lining up with TRBD2. The CDR3 sequence is 17 residues long. Per the germline V gene, CDR1 is LGHDT and CDR2 is YNNKEL (reference sequence). V shed 3 bases and J 0 bases; nucleotides not matched to a gene: 1. DNA of the CDR3: TGTGCCAGCAGCCAGGGACTAGCGGGGGGGTACCAAGAGACCCAGTACTTC. Residues: CASSQGLAGGYQETQYF.

V gene TRBV7-8 combines with J gene TRBJ1-2, with 11 bases lining up with TRBD1. J lost 6 bases, V lost 0 bases, and 12 bases had no gene match. Per the germline V gene, CDR1 is SGHVS and CDR2 is FQNEAQ. The CDR3 runs 18 residues. CDR3 loop: CASSLAPISGQGADGYTF. The CDR3 DNA reads TGTGCCAGCAGCTTAGCCCCCATCAGTGGACAGGGGGCGGATGGCTACACCTTC. Supplemented by reference TRBV7-8 and TRBJ1-2, the full variable domain reads GAGVSQSPRYKVAKRGQDVALRCDPISGHVSLFWYQQALGQGPEFLTYFQNEAQLDKSGLPSDRFFAERPEGSVSTLKIQRTQQEDSAVYLCASSLAPISGQGADGYTFGSGTRLTVV.

This chain connects TRBV29-1 to TRBJ2-4, with D unclear. Trimming removed 6 bases from V and 8 bases from J, with 26 bases in between. The CDR3 is 16 residues long. Germline lookup yields CDR1 SQVTM and CDR2 ANQGSEA. The CDR3 protein is CSVGTPSPGQLYIQYF. The DNA of the CDR3 is TGCAGCGTCGGAACACCGTCCCCTGGGCAACTCTACATTCAGTACTTC.

The table lists this clone with a few counts. V usage is TRBV25-1 and J usage is TRBJ2-1, with TRBD2 matching 9 bases. The germline V gene encodes CDR1 MGHDK and CDR2 SYGVNS. The CDR3 is made up of 16 amino acids. Trimming at V came to 5 bases and at J to 5 bases, leaving 10 bases not matched to a gene. CDR3 in DNA: TGTGCCAGCAGTCGGACTAGCGCAACACTCAACAATGAGCAGTTCTTC. Encoded protein: CASSRTSATLNNEQFF.

The gene calls are TRBV27 and TRBJ2-1; maybe TRBD2 (6 bases). Trimming removed 5 bases at V and 15 bases at J, with 17 bases between. CDR1 and CDR2 from the germline V gene are MNHEY and SMNVEV (reference sequence). This CDR3 comprises 12 residues. The CDR3 sequence is CASSRAGYGWFF. The CDR3 bases are TGTGCCAGCAGTCGTGCGGGGTACGGATGGTTCTTC.

The chain employs TRBV5-6 and TRBJ1-6; TRBD1 is a possible D gene (5 bases). Germline lookup yields CDR1 SGHDT and CDR2 YYEEEE. V was pared by 0 bases and J by 10 bases, with 8 bases between. The CDR3 has 13 residues. The CDR3 protein is CASSLVRGSPLHF. DNA of the CDR3: TGTGCCAGCAGCTTGGTTAGGGGATCACCCCTCCACTTT.

The chain combines TRBV27 with TRBJ2-7; TRBD1 agrees at 11 bases. Germline V lookup: CDR1 MNHEY, CDR2 SMNVEV (reference sequence). This CDR3 has 16 residues. The V and J ends lost 6 bases and 7 bases, in that order; junction bases with no gene match: 14. In DNA form, the CDR3 reads TGTGCCAGCAGCCCGAACCACGGACAGGGGGCGCGGGAGCAGTACTTC. It specifies CASSPNHGQGAREQYF.

The V gene is TRBV12-3 or TRBV12-4, the J gene TRBJ1-1; possible D gene TRBD1, 5 bases. Deletions cut 3 bases from V and 8 bases from J, with 13 bases between. The CDR3 covers 13 residues. CDR3 loop: CASSLGRVVEAFF. The DNA for the CDR3 is TGTGCCAGCAGTTTGGGCAGGGTGGTCGAAGCTTTCTTT.

The rearrangement joins TRBV6-5 to TRBJ1-5, with a weak D call TRBD1 (5 bases). Trimming stripped 4 bases from V and 6 bases from J, with 10 bases between. The germline V gene encodes CDR1 MNHEY and CDR2 SVGAGI. The CDR3 spans 13 residues. As DNA, the CDR3 is TGTGCCAGCAGTTTCCAGGGATCTCAGCCCCAGCATTTT. Protein product: CASSFQGSQPQHF.

This chain connects TRBV7-2 to TRBJ2-7, with 7 nucleotides matching TRBD1. CDR1 and CDR2 from the germline V gene are SGHTA and FQGNSA. J was trimmed by 2 bases and V by 5 bases; bases with no gene match: 6. The CDR3 length is 14 residues. CDR3 nucleotides: TGTGCCAGCAGCACCGGACAGGACCCCTACGAGCAGTACTTC. Protein product: CASSTGQDPYEQYF.

This clone was seen only a few times. The V gene is TRBV5-5, the J gene TRBJ2-2; 7 bases line up with TRBD2. Germline V gives CDR1 SGHKS, CDR2 YYEKEE (reference sequence). J gave up 4 bases and V 1 base, and 4 bases lay outside the gene matches. The CDR3 is 15 residues long. The CDR3 region is CASSLWLAATGELFF. In nucleotides, the CDR3 is TGTGCCAGCAGCTTGTGGCTAGCGGCCACCGGGGAGCTGTTTTTT.

The rearrangement uses TRBV5-8 and TRBJ1-1; the D is unclear. This CDR3 is 11 amino acids long. Germline CDR1 and CDR2: SGHTS and YDEGEE. The V and J ends lost 4 bases and 9 bases respectively, with 10 bases between them. DNA of the CDR3: TGTGCCAGCAGCGCTAGCGTGAAAGCTTTCTTT. The encoded protein is CASSASVKAFF. Complete variable domain (other parts from reference TRBV5-8 and TRBJ1-1): EAGVTQSPTHLIKTRGQQATLRCSPISGHTSVYWYQQALGLGLQFLLWYDEGEERNRGNFPPRFSGRQFPNYSSELNVNALELEDSALYLCASSASVKAFFGQGTRLTVV.

V is TRBV10-1 and J is TRBJ1-2, with 9 bases identical to TRBD1. V shed 7 bases, J shed 7 bases, and the junction held 10 bases outside the gene matches. CDR1 WNHNN and CDR2 SYGVQD come from the germline V gene (reference sequence). The CDR3 totals 14 residues. CDR3 bases: TGCGCCAGCAAGGACAGGGGAAGGGGGGGTGGCTACACCTTC. This translates into CASKDRGRGGGYTF.

This chain links TRBV28 with TRBJ2-2; D is possibly TRBD1 (5 bases). V lost 2 bases, J lost 5 bases, and 9 bases lay in between. Germline CDR1 reads MDHEN; CDR2 reads SYDVKM. This CDR3 has 14 residues. CDR3 nucleotides: TGTGCCAGCAGTTTACCCGACAGTACCGGGGAGCTGTTTTTT. Its translation is CASSLPDSTGELFF.